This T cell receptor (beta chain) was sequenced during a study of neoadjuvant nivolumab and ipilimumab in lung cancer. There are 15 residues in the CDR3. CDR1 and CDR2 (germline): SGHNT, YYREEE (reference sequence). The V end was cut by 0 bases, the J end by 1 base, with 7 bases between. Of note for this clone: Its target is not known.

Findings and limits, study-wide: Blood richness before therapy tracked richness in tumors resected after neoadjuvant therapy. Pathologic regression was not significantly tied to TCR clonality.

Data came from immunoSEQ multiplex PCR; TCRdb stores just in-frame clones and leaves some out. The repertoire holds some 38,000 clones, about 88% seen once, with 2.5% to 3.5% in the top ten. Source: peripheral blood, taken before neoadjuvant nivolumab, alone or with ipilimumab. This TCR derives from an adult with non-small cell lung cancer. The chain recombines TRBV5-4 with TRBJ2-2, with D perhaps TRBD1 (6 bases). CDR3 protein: CASSLARGNTGELFF. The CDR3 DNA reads TGTGCCAGCAGCTTGGCCAGGGGGAACACCGGGGAGCTGTTTTTT.